One sample yielded the 22 T cell receptor beta chains listed below, sequenced in a study of cytomegalovirus exposure and HLA in healthy donors. A multiplex PCR was run with 60 Vbeta primers and 13 Jbeta primers. Assay: immunoSEQ multiplex PCR; the TCRdb copy retains only in-frame clones and omits some. The sample has 250,000 to 300,000 clones; 92% are singletons. Specimen: PBMCs. These receptors originate from a girl aged 2 to 9 in good health and CMV-seronegative.

The chain combines TRBV10-3 with TRBJ1-1; D gene ambiguous. This CDR3 is built from 15 residues. The germline V gene has CDR1 ENHRY and CDR2 SYGVKD. The V end lost 0 bases, the J end lost 2 bases, and 10 bases lay between the germline ends. This chain's CDR3 is CAISESGLTNTEAFF. The CDR3 bases are TGTGCCATCAGTGAGTCGGGCCTCACAAACACTGAAGCTTTCTTT.

This chain uses TRBV19 with TRBJ1-4; D might be TRBD1 (5 bases). The CDR3 sequence is 12 residues long. V gave up 5 bases and J gave up 11 bases, with 12 bases separating them. The germline V gene has CDR1 LNHDA and CDR2 SQIVND (reference sequence). The CDR3 DNA sequence: TGTGCCAGTAGTGAACAGGCCGGGAAACTGTTTTTT. It yields the protein CASSEQAGKLFF.

A remark on this clone: The same CDR3 can be traced to other DNA sequences in this sample. The CDR3 here is CASSPRGQNTEAFF. CDR3 DNA sequence: TGTGCCAGCTCACCAAGAGGGCAGAACACTGAAGCTTTCTTT. The chain links TRBV18 to TRBJ1-1, with unresolved D. Trimming took off 2 bases at V and 1 base at J, with 8 bases between the two ends. CDR1 is KGHSH and CDR2 is LQKENI in the germline V gene. The CDR3 has 14 amino acids.

This rearrangement joins TRBV7-3 to TRBJ2-6, with TRBD2 as a possible D gene (5 bases). Germline assignment: CDR1 SGHTA and CDR2 FQGTGA. This CDR3 is built from 14 residues. The V end lost 8 bases, the J end lost 1 base, and 9 bases lay between the germline ends. Here the CDR3 DNA reads TGTGCCAGCGCCGGGGTTTCTGGGGCCAACGTCCTGACTTTC. Amino acids: CASAGVSGANVLTF.

This chain links TRBV7-3 with TRBJ2-1, with 13 bases lining up with TRBD2. Germline loops: CDR1 SGHTA, CDR2 FQGTGA. With V trimmed by 0 bases and J by 5 bases, 4 bases remained unmatched. The CDR3 consists of 17 residues. In DNA, the CDR3 is TGTGCCAGCAGCTTAACCATGGGGACTAGCGGGGACAATGAGCAGTTCTTC. This gives the protein CASSLTMGTSGDNEQFF.

This clone occurred once. This rearrangement joins TRBV7-3 to TRBJ2-6, with D maybe TRBD1 (5 bases). V was shortened by 6 bases and J by 2 bases, with 11 bases between the two germline ends. Germline-derived CDR1 and CDR2 are SGHTA and FQGTGA. This CDR3 region has 15 residues. The CDR3 loop is CASSSTEAGANVLTF. The CDR3, as DNA: TGTGCCAGCAGTTCGACAGAGGCTGGGGCCAACGTCCTGACTTTC.

The J gene is TRBJ2-1, the V gene TRBV2; weak D call: TRBD2 (6 bases). Germline CDR1 SNHLY, CDR2 FYNNEI. Trimming stripped 2 bases from V and 9 bases from J, with 20 bases between. The CDR3 runs to 16 residues. In DNA, the CDR3 is TGTGCCAGCAGTGAATTGGGGACTCTACTACGCAGTGAGCAGTTCTTC. Its protein product is CASSELGTLLRSEQFF.

The chain employs TRBV19 and TRBJ1-5; 7 bases fit TRBD1. The length of the CDR3 is 14 residues. Germline trimming cut 9 bases from V and 6 bases from J; bases unmatched to any gene: 11. CDR1 is LNHDA and CDR2 is SQIVND in the germline V gene (reference sequence). The DNA of the CDR3 is TGTGCCAGCGGGACCGGGACAGCAGTTCAGCCCCAGCATTTT. It yields the protein CASGTGTAVQPQHF.

This clone was seen just once. This chain uses TRBV19 with TRBJ2-1, with 7 positions matching TRBD2. Germline CDR1 and CDR2: LNHDA and SQIVND (reference sequence). CDR3 size: 15 residues. Trimming cost V 7 bases and J 4 bases; bases outside gene matches: 10. In nucleotides, the CDR3 is TGTGCCAGTACCCCGACTAGCACCCTTTACAATGAGCAGTTCTTC. Translated, it gives CASTPTSTLYNEQFF.

The chain uses TRBV5-1 and TRBJ2-1, with 11 nucleotides matching TRBD2. The trim removed 0 bases at V and 11 bases at J, leaving 4 bases unmatched. The germline CDR1 and CDR2 sequences are SGHRS and YFSETQ. This CDR3 is built from 14 residues. Here the CDR3 reads CASSLGIAGGKQFF. The DNA of the CDR3 is TGCGCCAGCAGCTTGGGGATAGCGGGGGGGAAGCAGTTCTTC.

This clone was counted between two and nine times. This chain connects TRBV2 to TRBJ2-7, with a weak D call TRBD1 (6 bases). Germline V gene lookup returns CDR1 SNHLY and CDR2 FYNNEI. Between the trimmed V and J ends, which lost 6 bases and 4 bases, there was a span of 16 bases. This CDR3 has 14 amino acids. CDR3 amino acids: CASSQIRGTYEQYF. The CDR3 DNA sequence: TGTGCCAGCAGCCAAATTAGGGGGACGTACGAGCAGTACTTC.

The chain links TRBV6-6 to TRBJ2-1; D possibly corresponds to TRBD2 (5 bases). CDR1 is MNHNY, CDR2 SVGAGI, per germline (reference sequence). Between the trimmed V and J ends, which lost 6 bases and 6 bases, there was a span of 18 bases. This CDR3 is 15 amino acids long. CDR3 nucleotides: TGTGCCAGCAGCCACAGCGGCCCACGAGGCAATGAGCAGTTCTTC. Its protein product is CASSHSGPRGNEQFF.

The chain is built from TRBV5-4 and TRBJ2-3; no clear D. The CDR3 sequence is 17 residues long. In germline, CDR1 is SGHNT, CDR2 YYREEE (reference sequence). V lost 0 bases, J lost 0 bases, and 14 bases lay in between. CDR3 loop: CASSLGGRSASTDTQYF. CDR3 DNA sequence: TGTGCCAGCAGCTTGGGAGGTCGAAGTGCTAGCACAGATACGCAGTATTTT. The whole variable domain, remainder taken from reference TRBV5-4 and TRBJ2-3, is ETGVTQSPTHLIKTRGQQVTLRCSSQSGHNTVSWYQQALGQGPQFIFQYYREEENGRGNFPPRFSGLQFPNYSSELNVNALELDDSALYLCASSLGGRSASTDTQYFGPGTRLTVL.

The CDR3 protein is CASSLGLAGDPSTGELFF. In nucleotides, the CDR3 is TGTGCCAGCAGCTTAGGACTAGCGGGGGACCCCAGCACCGGGGAGCTGTTTTTT. The chain is built from TRBV5-5 and TRBJ2-2, with TRBD2 matching 13 bases. The CDR3 covers 18 residues. Germline V gene sequence: CDR1 SGHKS, CDR2 YYEKEE (reference sequence). Trimming cost V 2 bases and J 4 bases; bases outside gene matches: 8.

V usage is TRBV5-1 and J usage is TRBJ2-3, with D possibly TRBD1 on 5 matching bases. V was shortened by 3 bases and J by 1 base, with 9 bases between the two germline ends. The CDR3 totals 14 residues. The V gene's germline CDR1 is SGHRS and CDR2 YFSETQ. DNA for the CDR3: TGCGCCAGCAGCTCGATGACAGGCACAGATACGCAGTATTTT. Translating gives CASSSMTGTDTQYF.

The chain uses TRBV19 and TRBJ2-2; 7 nucleotides match TRBD2. CDR1 and CDR2 from the germline V gene are LNHDA and SQIVND (reference sequence). The CDR3 length is 17 residues. Unmatched junction bases numbered 13, after V lost 3 bases and J lost 6 bases. CDR3 residues: CASSIRNSGVGAGELFF. The CDR3 DNA is TGTGCCAGTAGTATTAGGAACAGCGGGGTTGGGGCCGGGGAGCTGTTTTTT.

As to this clone: This sample also contains other DNA sequences that code for the same CDR3. This rearrangement joins TRBV9 to TRBJ2-3; D gene uncertain. There are 15 residues in the CDR3. V shed 0 bases and J shed 0 bases, with 8 bases lying between them. Germline V gene sequence: CDR1 SGDLS, CDR2 YYNGEE. The CDR3 region has the DNA TGTGCCAGCAGCGTAGGCGGCCTTAGCACAGATACGCAGTATTTT. This gives the protein CASSVGGLSTDTQYF.

The rearrangement links TRBV2 to TRBJ1-5; TRBD1 matches at 8 bases. Germline-derived CDR1 and CDR2 are SNHLY and FYNNEI. This CDR3 contains 12 residues. After removal of 7 bases from V and 5 bases from J, the junction contained 1 base not matched to a gene. This CDR3 reads CASTGGYQPQHF. Here the CDR3 DNA reads TGTGCCAGCACAGGGGGCTATCAGCCCCAGCATTTT.

The V gene is TRBV27, the J gene TRBJ2-7, with TRBD2 matching over 9 bases. Germline V CDR1 and CDR2: MNHEY, SMNVEV (reference sequence). With V trimmed by 2 bases and J by 4 bases, 18 bases remained unmatched. The CDR3 sequence is 19 residues long. The CDR3 region has the DNA TGTGCCAGCAGTTTAGGAGCCTGGGAGGCAGCGGGGGGCCTATACGAGCAGTACTTC. Translation: CASSLGAWEAAGGLYEQYF.

This chain connects TRBV19 to TRBJ1-5; 9 nucleotides align to TRBD1. Germline CDR1 reads LNHDA; CDR2 reads SQIVND (reference sequence). The CDR3 is 16 amino acids. Trimming cost V 6 bases and J 3 bases; bases outside gene matches: 9. CDR3 nucleotide sequence: TGTGCCAGTAGGGATTTACAGGGGGCAGTCAATCAGCCCCAGCATTTT. It yields the protein CASRDLQGAVNQPQHF.

J is TRBJ2-7 and V is TRBV29-1; perhaps TRBD1 as D (6 bases). CDR1 is SQVTM, CDR2 ANQGSEA, per germline. Trimming cost V 4 bases and J 2 bases, with 12 bases left between them. The CDR3 extends over 13 amino acids. CDR3 loop: CSVVQGPTYEQYF. For the CDR3, the DNA is TGCAGCGTTGTCCAGGGGCCCACCTACGAGCAGTACTTC.

The V and J genes are TRBV6-4 and TRBJ2-2; 8 bases are shared with TRBD2. CDR3 length: 15 amino acids. The germline CDR1 and CDR2 sequences are MRHNA and SNTAGT. V trimming: 11 bases; J trimming: 3 bases; junction bases outside the gene matches: 11. The CDR3 is CASTSGLVDTGELFF. CDR3 DNA sequence: TGTGCCTCCACTTCGGGACTAGTAGACACCGGGGAGCTGTTTTTT.